The subject of this entry is one TCR beta chain. No antigen is known for it. Stated treatment: roughly nine-day PBMC culture with coronavirus spike peptide pools or control peptides (ViraFEST assay). CD4+ T cells were isolated by negative selection after more than 8 days of culture. Trimming took off 5 bases at V and 2 bases at J, with 5 bases between the two ends. Germline assignment: CDR1 SGHTA and CDR2 FQGNSA. The CDR3 runs to 12 residues. This sample was included in a study of vaccination and CD4 T cells after COVID-19. Study results and caveats: Post-infection sampling omitted early timepoints and covered relatively few convalescent patients.

The Oncomine TCR Beta short-read assay was what sequenced the DNA obtained from cultured CD4+ T cells. TCRdb analysed the PCR reads with MiXCR anew, one entry per CDR3 protein. Of roughly 11,000 distinct CDR3 sequences listed, approximately 60% were seen once; the top ten hold 10% to 15%. The sequence derives from a human donor who had recovered from COVID-19. The source material was CD4+ T cells from blood, cultured in vitro. The chain combines TRBV7-2 with TRBJ2-3; D is ambiguous. This CDR3 is CASSQNTDTQYF. As DNA, the CDR3 is TGTGCCAGCAGCCAAAACACAGATACGCAGTATTTT.